These 22 T cell receptor beta chains came from one sample sequenced in a study of T cell repertoires in ileal Crohn's disease. Regarding time point: neoterminal ileum biopsy at postoperative endoscopy, about 6 months after surgery. The repertoire was sequenced with immunoSEQ multiplex PCR; TCRdb's copy has only in-frame clones and lacks some. The sample lists about 7,400 clones, about 70% seen once, with under 7.5% in the top ten. Material for sequencing was ileal tissue. These receptors were collected from an adult with Crohn's disease.

Concerning this clone: This sample also contains other DNA sequences that code for the same CDR3. The J gene is TRBJ1-3, the V gene TRBV6-5; perhaps TRBD1 as D (6 bases). The CDR3 has 15 residues. CDR1 and CDR2 (germline): MNHEY, SVGAGI. V lost 0 bases to trimming and J lost 4 bases, with 10 bases between them. The CDR3: CASSYSQGAGNTIYF. The CDR3 region has the DNA TGTGCCAGCAGTTACTCACAGGGAGCAGGAAACACCATATATTTT.

The chain combines TRBV5-1 with TRBJ2-2; D is uncertain. Trimming shortened V by 0 bases and J by 5 bases, and 11 bases separated the two germline ends. This CDR3 comprises 15 residues. Germline V gives CDR1 SGHRS, CDR2 YFSETQ. The CDR3 bases are TGCGCCAGCAGCTTGGGAGCAGGTTTAACCGGGGAGCTGTTTTTT. This encodes CASSLGAGLTGELFF.

V gene TRBV28 combines with J gene TRBJ2-7; tentative D call: TRBD2 (5 bases). CDR1 and CDR2 (germline): MDHEN, SYDVKM. The CDR3 is made up of 14 amino acids. V lost 3 bases and J 2 bases, leaving 11 bases between the germline ends. This chain's CDR3 is CASSFIVGAYEQYF. CDR3 coding DNA: TGTGCCAGCAGTTTTATAGTCGGGGCCTACGAGCAGTACTTC. The full variable domain, rest sourced from reference TRBV28 and TRBJ2-7, is DVKVTQSSRYLVKRTGEKVFLECVQDMDHENMFWYRQDPGLGLRLIYFSYDVKMKEKGDIPEGYSVSREKKERFSLILESASTNQTSMYLCASSFIVGAYEQYFGPGTRLTVT.

This chain uses TRBV7-9 with TRBJ1-2, with D maybe TRBD1 (6 bases). The ends were cut back, 4 bases at V and 0 bases at J, with 12 bases in the middle. This CDR3 contains 15 residues. Germline CDR1 reads SEHNR; CDR2 reads FQNEAQ (reference sequence). The CDR3 protein is CASSWGQRTNYGYTF. The CDR3 coding sequence is TGTGCCAGCAGCTGGGGACAAAGAACTAACTATGGCTACACCTTC.

The chain couples TRBV11-3 to TRBJ1-6; D perhaps matches TRBD1 (5 bases). Per germline, CDR1 SGHNT and CDR2 YENEEA. Trimming stripped 1 base from V and 10 bases from J, with 11 bases between. The CDR3 consists of 14 residues. CDR3 in amino acids: CASSLAGLDSPLHF. The CDR3 nucleotides read TGTGCCAGCAGCTTAGCAGGGTTGGACTCACCCCTCCACTTT.

V is TRBV7-9 and J is TRBJ2-5; possibly TRBD2 for D (6 bases). Trimming pared 2 bases from V and 4 bases from J, leaving 8 bases between. Germline lookup yields CDR1 SEHNR and CDR2 FQNEAQ (reference sequence). The CDR3 extends over 13 amino acids. CDR3 sequence reads: CASSLHGGETQYF. Here the CDR3 DNA reads TGTGCCAGCAGCTTACACGGGGGAGAGACCCAGTACTTC.

V usage is TRBV7-2 and J usage is TRBJ2-3; 13 nucleotides align to TRBD2. Trimming removed 4 bases from V and 7 bases from J; junction bases left unmatched: 8. The CDR3 loop spans 16 amino acids. Germline-derived CDR1 and CDR2 are SGHTA and FQGNSA. CDR3 residues: CASSSRTSGGGNTQYF. The CDR3 DNA reads TGTGCCAGCAGCTCTCGAACTAGCGGGGGGGGGAATACGCAGTATTTT. The full variable domain, rest sourced from reference TRBV7-2 and TRBJ2-3, is GAGVSQSPSNKVTEKGKDVELRCDPISGHTALYWYRQSLGQGLEFLIYFQGNSAPDKSGLPSDRFSAERTGGSVSTLTIQRTQQEDSAVYLCASSSRTSGGGNTQYFGPGTRLTVL.

Concerning this clone: The junction departs from germline at one end; a sequencing error may be responsible. The V gene is TRBV7-9, the J gene TRBJ2-3; 9 nucleotides align to TRBD2. This CDR3 region has 15 residues. Germline-derived CDR1 and CDR2 are SEHNR and FQNEAQ (reference sequence). CDR3 DNA sequence: TGTGCCAGCAGCCTAGCCAGCGGGGGGATAGATACGCAGTATTTT. It is translated as CASSLASGGIDTQYF.

The V and J genes are TRBV7-2 and TRBJ2-1; 8 nucleotides match TRBD2. The germline V gene encodes CDR1 SGHTA and CDR2 FQGNSA. The CDR3 runs 16 residues. The J segment lost 1 base and the V segment lost 2 bases, leaving 4 bases of the junction unmatched. CDR3 sequence: CASSLSRGGSYNEQFF. The CDR3 nucleotides read TGTGCCAGCAGCTTATCCCGCGGGGGGTCCTACAATGAGCAGTTCTTC.

The chain uses TRBV10-3 and TRBJ2-5; a weak D match, TRBD1 (6 bases). V lost 6 bases, J lost 1 base, and 6 bases lay in between. CDR1 is ENHRY, CDR2 SYGVKD, per germline. The CDR3 totals 12 residues. Here the CDR3 reads CAIRGAQETQYF. CDR3 DNA: TGTGCCATCAGGGGGGCCCAAGAGACCCAGTACTTC.

The gene calls are TRBV2 and TRBJ1-4; no firm D call. The V end was cut by 4 bases, the J end by 1 base, with 7 bases between. In germline, CDR1 is SNHLY, CDR2 FYNNEI. CDR3 length equals 14 residues. CDR3 loop: CASSVSKTNEKLFF. The CDR3 DNA follows: TGTGCCAGCAGTGTCAGTAAAACTAATGAAAAACTGTTTTTT.

J is TRBJ1-6 and V is TRBV6-4; 9 bases agree with TRBD1. Germline-derived CDR1 and CDR2 are MRHNA and SNTAGT. The CDR3 runs to 16 residues. V lost 6 bases to trimming and J lost 9 bases; unmatched junction nucleotides: 12. The CDR3 nucleotides are TGTGCCAGCAGAGCCTACGGGGACAGGGAGGGTTCACCCCTCCACTTT. Translated, it gives CASRAYGDREGSPLHF.

This clone turned up a few times. In DNA form, the CDR3 reads TGTGCCAGCAGCTTAAGACAGGCCGCCACTGAAGCTTTCTTT. Translation gives CASSLRQAATEAFF. The rearrangement links TRBV7-6 to TRBJ1-1; a weak D match, TRBD1 (6 bases). This CDR3 contains 14 residues. Trimming left V 2 bases short and J 4 bases short, with 11 bases between. CDR1 and CDR2 (germline): SGHVS, FNYEAQ.

As DNA, the CDR3 is TGTGCCAGCAGCGCCGGGACAGTCCTCTCTGGAAACACCATATATTTT. Its translation: CASSAGTVLSGNTIYF. The chain links TRBV5-4 to TRBJ1-3; TRBD1 agrees at 7 bases. The CDR3 contains 16 residues. Unmatched junction bases numbered 7, after V lost 4 bases and J lost 0 bases. CDR1 and CDR2 from the germline V gene are SGHNT and YYREEE (reference sequence).

This chain connects TRBV7-8 to TRBJ1-6; 8 bases agree with TRBD1. The CDR3 has 15 amino acids. The germline gives CDR1 SGHVS, CDR2 FQNEAQ. V lost 3 bases and J lost 9; bases outside the gene matches: 7. CDR3 residues: CASSFLQGGGSPLHF. The CDR3 nucleotides are TGTGCCAGCAGCTTTTTACAGGGGGGCGGTTCACCCCTCCACTTT.

This clone was seen a handful of times. The rearrangement uses TRBV6-1 and TRBJ1-2; 10 nucleotides agree with TRBD1. Germline CDR1 and CDR2: MNHNS and SASEGT. With V trimmed by 5 bases and J by 3 bases, 6 bases remained unmatched. There are 15 residues in the CDR3. The CDR3 loop is CASSSRDRGDYGYTF. The DNA of the CDR3 is TGTGCCAGCAGTTCCCGGGACAGGGGAGACTATGGCTACACCTTC.

Only a few counts were recorded for this clone. The CDR3: CASSYSRGSGNTIYF. The CDR3 DNA reads as TGTGCCAGCAGTTACTCGAGGGGGTCTGGAAACACCATATATTTT. The rearrangement uses TRBV6-5 and TRBJ1-3; D may be TRBD1 (6 bases). V gave up 0 bases and J gave up 1 base, with 7 bases separating them. Germline-derived CDR1 and CDR2 are MNHEY and SVGAGI. This CDR3 region has 15 residues.

This chain connects TRBV7-8 to TRBJ2-7; TRBD2 agrees at 8 bases. The germline gives CDR1 SGHVS, CDR2 FQNEAQ. This CDR3 contains 14 residues. The V segment lost 1 base and the J segment 3 bases; nucleotides outside the gene matches: 2. The CDR3 loop reads CASSLGAGDYEQYF. The DNA for the CDR3 is TGTGCCAGCAGCTTAGGAGCGGGGGACTACGAGCAGTACTTC.

The genes are TRBV9 and TRBJ2-5; 8 bases are a match to TRBD1. The germline V gene has CDR1 SGDLS and CDR2 YYNGEE. V lost 0 bases and J lost 5; bases outside the gene matches: 9. The CDR3 has 16 residues. The CDR3 DNA is TGTGCCAGCAGCGTAGCTTCTCAGGGGGCGGGGGAGACCCAGTACTTC. The encoded protein is CASSVASQGAGETQYF.

The chain is built from TRBV10-3 and TRBJ1-5, with D perhaps TRBD1 (5 bases). The CDR3 has 13 amino acids. The germline gives CDR1 ENHRY, CDR2 SYGVKD. The ends were cut back, 8 bases at V and 5 bases at J, with 13 bases in the middle. This chain's CDR3 is CAIGSGNHQPQHF. CDR3 coding DNA: TGTGCCATCGGGTCAGGGAATCATCAGCCCCAGCATTTT.

The chain uses TRBV6-1 and TRBJ1-2, with a tentative D call TRBD1 (6 bases). Germline V gives CDR1 MNHNS, CDR2 SASEGT. The CDR3 spans 17 residues. Trimming took off 2 bases at V and 6 bases at J, with 22 bases between the two ends. The CDR3 region is CASSEHVFVRGSHGYTF. In nucleotides, the CDR3 is TGTGCCAGCAGTGAACATGTTTTCGTCAGGGGTTCCCATGGCTACACCTTC.

The chain carries TRBV7-8 and TRBJ1-5; 7 nucleotides line up with TRBD1. Germline CDR1 reads SGHVS; CDR2 reads FQNEAQ. The CDR3 length is 13 residues. Trimming cost V 5 bases and J 5 bases; bases outside gene matches: 3. As DNA, the CDR3 is TGTGCCAGCAGCATAGACAGGGATCAGCCCCAGCATTTT. It specifies CASSIDRDQPQHF.